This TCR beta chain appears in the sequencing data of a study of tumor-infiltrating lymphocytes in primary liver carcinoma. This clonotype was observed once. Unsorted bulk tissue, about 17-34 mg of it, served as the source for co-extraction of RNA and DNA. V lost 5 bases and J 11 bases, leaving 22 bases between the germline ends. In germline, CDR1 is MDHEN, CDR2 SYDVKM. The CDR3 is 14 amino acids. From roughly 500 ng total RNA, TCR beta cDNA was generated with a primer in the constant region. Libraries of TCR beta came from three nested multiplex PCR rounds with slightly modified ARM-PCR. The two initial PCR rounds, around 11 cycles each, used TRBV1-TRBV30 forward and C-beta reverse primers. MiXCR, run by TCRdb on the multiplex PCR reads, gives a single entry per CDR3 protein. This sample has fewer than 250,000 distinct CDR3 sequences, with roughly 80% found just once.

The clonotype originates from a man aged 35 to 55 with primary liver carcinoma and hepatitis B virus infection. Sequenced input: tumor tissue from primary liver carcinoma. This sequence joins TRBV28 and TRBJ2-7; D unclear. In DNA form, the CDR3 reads TGTGCCAGCAGTCCCCTGGCGGAAGAGATAGTCGAGTACTTC. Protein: CASSPLAEEIVEYF.